This entry features one T cell receptor beta chain sequence. Authors' processing steps: Estimation of nucleated cell counts relied on the amplification of reference gene primers. Sequencing used immunoSEQ multiplex PCR; TCRdb keeps in-frame clones, though not all of them. V, J and clone size are those of that table, while D and trimming were read from the DNA. The table lists roughly 280,000 clones, roughly 85% of them singletons. CDR3 size: 14 residues. Trimming removed 5 bases from V and 4 bases from J; junction bases left unmatched: 8. Germline V gives CDR1 SGHRS, CDR2 YFSETQ. This sample was included in a study of blood T cell repertoires in COVID-19.

The chain combines TRBV5-1 with TRBJ1-2; TRBD1 agrees at 7 bases. Sequenced material: peripheral blood. This clonotype originated in a man aged 55 to 70 who had recovered from COVID-19. The DNA of the CDR3 is TGCGCCAGCAGTCGCACAGGGGTCTCCTATGGCTACACCTTC. This sequence encodes CASSRTGVSYGYTF.